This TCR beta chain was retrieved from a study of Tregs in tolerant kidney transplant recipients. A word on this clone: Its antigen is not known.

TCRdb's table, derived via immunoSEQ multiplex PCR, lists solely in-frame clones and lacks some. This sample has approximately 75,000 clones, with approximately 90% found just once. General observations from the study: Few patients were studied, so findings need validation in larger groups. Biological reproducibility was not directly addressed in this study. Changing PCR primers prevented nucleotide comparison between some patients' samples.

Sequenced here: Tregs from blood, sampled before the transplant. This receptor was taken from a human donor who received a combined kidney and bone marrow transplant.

CDR3 loop: CASNPLGQLNYGYTF. CDR3 bases: TGTGCCAGCAACCCCTTGGGACAGCTCAACTATGGCTACACCTTC. V is TRBV7-9 and J is TRBJ1-2; 7 nucleotides agree with TRBD1. From germline, CDR1 is SEHNR and CDR2 FQNEAQ (reference sequence). The CDR3 is 15 amino acids. Losses at the gene ends were 7 bases for V and 2 bases for J; bases not matched to a gene: 10.